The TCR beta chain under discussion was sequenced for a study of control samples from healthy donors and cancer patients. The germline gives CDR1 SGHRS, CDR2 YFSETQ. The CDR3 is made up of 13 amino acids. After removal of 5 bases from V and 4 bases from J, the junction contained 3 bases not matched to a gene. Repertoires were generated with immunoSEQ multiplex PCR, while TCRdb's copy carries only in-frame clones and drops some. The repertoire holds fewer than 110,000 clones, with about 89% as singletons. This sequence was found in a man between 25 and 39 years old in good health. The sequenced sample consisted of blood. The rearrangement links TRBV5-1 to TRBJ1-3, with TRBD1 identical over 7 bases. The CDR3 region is CASRQGQGNTIYF. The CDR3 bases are TGCGCCAGCAGACAGGGGCAGGGAAACACCATATATTTT.